This T cell receptor (beta chain) was sequenced in a study of tissue T cells after allogeneic stem cell transplantation. Across the study: Pathologist H&E review favored samples with visible lymphocytes for sequencing among multiple samples.

Trimming took 5 bases from V and 3 from J; bases not matched to a gene: 9. The CDR3 has 16 amino acids. CDR1 and CDR2 (germline): SEHNR, FQNEAQ (reference sequence). TCRdb keeps only in-frame clones here, not all; method: immunoSEQ multiplex PCR. The sample lists 950 to 1,300 clones; roughly 44% were seen once. Study conclusions and caveats: The patient cohort was small and clinically heterogeneous, with limited sampling depth. Within patients, tissue anatomy strongly shaped TCR repertoire composition.

In its sample, this clone is large. Its matching antigen is unknown. The source is a female patient aged 35 to 69 with steroid-refractory graft-versus-host disease after an allogeneic stem cell transplant. Certain T cells may be donor cells from the graft. This sample comprised esophageal tissue, obtained at autopsy. The rearrangement joins TRBV7-9 to TRBJ2-7, with TRBD2 identical over 11 bases. The CDR3 sequence: CASSRSGTSGIYEQYF. DNA for the CDR3: TGTGCCAGCAGCCGGTCGGGGACTAGCGGTATCTACGAGCAGTACTTC.